This T cell receptor (beta chain) was profiled in a study of blood T cell repertoires in COVID-19. Study context: Samples representing acute and convalescent COVID-19 were sourced from the United States, Italy and Spain. PBMCs, B-cell-depleted T cells, or T cells were the source of the cDNA or gDNA that made up the material.

In the authors' methods: By means of reference gene primer amplification, nucleated cell counts were estimated. TCRdb's copy holds only in-frame clones and misses some; the assay was immunoSEQ multiplex PCR. That table is the source of V, J and clone size, and D and trimming were worked out from the DNA. The data hold about 130,000 clones, with 70% to 75% observed a single time. Patients in Seattle were enrolled during active infection, then followed longitudinally. Germline trimming cut 5 bases from V and 2 bases from J; bases unmatched to any gene: 4. CDR1 ENHRY and CDR2 SYGVKD come from the germline V gene. The CDR3 totals 14 residues.

Source material: peripheral blood. The chain couples TRBV10-3 to TRBJ1-1; 8 bases map to TRBD1. This sequence was found in a man at least 80 years old with COVID-19, enrolled during active disease. The CDR3 bases are TGTGCCATCAGTCGGACAGGGATCAACACTGAAGCTTTCTTT. Amino acid sequence: CAISRTGINTEAFF.